This T cell receptor beta chain stems from a study of blood T cells in healthy people across ages. Germline V gives CDR1 LGHNA, CDR2 YSLEER. The CDR3 has 15 amino acids. Trimming removed 1 base from V and 2 bases from J, with 12 bases in between. For this clonotype: Its antigen is as yet unknown.

Findings of the study overall: Unsorted PBMC material precluded a definitive naive versus antigen-experienced comparison. Long-lived and aged donors differed, with more naive CD4+ cells and higher diversity in the long-lived.

A second about 7 to 12 cycle PCR used barcoded and J-beta primers. TCRdb re-called the 5' RACE reads through MiXCR, storing one row per CDR3 protein. The sample includes 550,000 to 600,000 distinct CDR3 sequences, more than 45% of them seen just once. The chain is built from TRBV4-3 and TRBJ2-7; D unclear. The sequencing sample was made of blood. The clonotype was recovered from an elderly man in good health. Written as DNA, the CDR3 is TGCGCCAGCAGCCAAGTGGCGGCACAGACCTACGAGCAGTACTTC. Its translation: CASSQVAAQTYEQYF.